The clone carrying this TCR beta chain was observed a few times. Its specificity is unknown. The CDR3 loop spans 16 amino acids. The V and J ends lost 6 bases and 4 bases respectively, with 21 bases between them. Germline V lookup: CDR1 MDHEN, CDR2 SYDVKM. The study amplified TCR beta CDR3 regions using RNA transcripts. Scientists carried out first-round RT-PCR using HTBI primers and then a second-round multiplex PCR. TCRdb redid the calling of the multiplex PCR reads with MiXCR, one entry per CDR3 protein. In the table there are about 480,000 distinct CDR3 sequences, under 15% of which are singletons. This specimen belongs to a study of Graves' ophthalmopathy and Graves' hyperthyroidism. Findings and limits, study-wide: The model flagged ophthalmopathy progression at roughly 71% sensitivity and around 72% specificity.

Clinical symptoms and serum thyroxine were used for diagnosis; TRAb, thyroid ultrasound and orbital computed tomography were also relied on. The origin of this receptor is a woman in her thirties with Graves' ophthalmopathy. Sequences were obtained from blood. This rearrangement joins TRBV28 to TRBJ1-2; no definite D call. The DNA for the CDR3 is TGTGCCAGCAGAACCACCGATCGTCTATCTGGCTATGGCTACACCTTC. Amino acid sequence: CASRTTDRLSGYGYTF.